This T cell receptor (beta chain) was sequenced in a study of blood T cell repertoires in COVID-19. Across the whole study: The United States, Italy and Spain were the sources of the acute and convalescent COVID-19 samples.

Only in-frame clones appear in the TCRdb table, and some are missing; sequencing was by immunoSEQ multiplex PCR. The sample comprises fewer than 150,000 clones, around four fifths of which are singletons, and 15% to 20% rests with the top ten. With V trimmed by 3 bases and J by 5 bases, 7 bases remained unmatched. Germline V lookup: CDR1 GTSNPN, CDR2 SVGIG (reference sequence). This CDR3 is built from 14 residues. The sequence came from a man in his thirties or forties who had recovered from COVID-19. Source material: PBMCs or T cells enriched from blood (not recorded which). The chain couples TRBV30 to TRBJ1-5; TRBD1 agrees at 7 bases. The DNA for the CDR3 is TGTGCCTGGAGGTCCGGGACAGTAGATCAGCCCCAGCATTTT. This translates into CAWRSGTVDQPQHF.